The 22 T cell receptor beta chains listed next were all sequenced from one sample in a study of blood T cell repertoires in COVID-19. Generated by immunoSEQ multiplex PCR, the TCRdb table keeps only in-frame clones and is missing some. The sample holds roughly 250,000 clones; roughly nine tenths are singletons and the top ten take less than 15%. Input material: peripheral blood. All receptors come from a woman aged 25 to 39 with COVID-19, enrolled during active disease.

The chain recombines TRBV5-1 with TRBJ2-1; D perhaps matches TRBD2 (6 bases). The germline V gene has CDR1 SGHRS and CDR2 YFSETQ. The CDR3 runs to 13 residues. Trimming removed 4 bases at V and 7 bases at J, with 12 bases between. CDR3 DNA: TGCGCCAGCAGCGCGGGACTTCTAAATGAGCAGTTCTTC. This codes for CASSAGLLNEQFF.

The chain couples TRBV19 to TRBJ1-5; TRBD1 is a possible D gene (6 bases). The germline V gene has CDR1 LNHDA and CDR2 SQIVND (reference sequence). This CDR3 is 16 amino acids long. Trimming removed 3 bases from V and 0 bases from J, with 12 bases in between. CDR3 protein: CASSIRQEYSNQPQHF. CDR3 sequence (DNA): TGTGCCAGTAGTATTCGACAGGAGTATAGCAATCAGCCCCAGCATTTT.

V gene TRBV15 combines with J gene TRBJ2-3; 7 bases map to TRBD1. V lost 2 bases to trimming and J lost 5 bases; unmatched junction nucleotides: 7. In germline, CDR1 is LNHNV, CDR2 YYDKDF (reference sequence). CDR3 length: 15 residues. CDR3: CATSRQQGKRDTQYF. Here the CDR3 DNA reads TGTGCCACCAGCAGACAACAGGGGAAAAGAGATACGCAGTATTTT.

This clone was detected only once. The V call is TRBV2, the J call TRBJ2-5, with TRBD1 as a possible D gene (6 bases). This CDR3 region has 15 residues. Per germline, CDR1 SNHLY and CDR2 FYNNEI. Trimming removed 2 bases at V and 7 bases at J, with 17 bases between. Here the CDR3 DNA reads TGTGCCAGCAGTGAAACCAGCGGCAGGGGCGGGACCCAGTACTTC. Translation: CASSETSGRGGTQYF. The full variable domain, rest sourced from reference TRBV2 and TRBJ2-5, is EPEVTQTPSHQVTQMGQEVILRCVPISNHLYFYWYRQILGQKVEFLVSFYNNEISEKSEIFDDQFSVERPDGSNFTLKIRSTKLEDSAMYFCASSETSGRGGTQYFGPGTRLLVL.

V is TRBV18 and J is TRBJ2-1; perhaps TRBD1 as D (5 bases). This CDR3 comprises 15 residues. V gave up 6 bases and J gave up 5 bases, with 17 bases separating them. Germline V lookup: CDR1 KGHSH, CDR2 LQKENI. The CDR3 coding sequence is TGTGCCAGCTCCCCTCTGATGACAGTAAACAATGAGCAGTTCTTC. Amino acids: CASSPLMTVNNEQFF.

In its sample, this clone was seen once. CDR3 region: CASSQGWGTYNEKLFF. In DNA, the CDR3 is TGTGCCAGCAGCCAAGGTTGGGGCACTTATAATGAAAAACTGTTTTTT. This chain connects TRBV14 to TRBJ1-4, with D possibly matching TRBD1 (5 bases). The CDR3 loop spans 16 amino acids. Trimming stripped 1 base from V and 4 bases from J, with 13 bases between. Germline CDR1 and CDR2: SGHDN and FVKESK.

CDR3 sequence: CSVVAGALSSYEQYF. Here the CDR3 DNA reads TGCAGCGTTGTAGCGGGGGCCTTGAGCTCCTACGAGCAGTACTTC. The rearrangement uses TRBV29-1 and TRBJ2-7; TRBD2 matches at 9 bases. The germline CDR1 and CDR2 sequences are SQVTM and ANQGSEA. With V trimmed by 4 bases and J by 0 bases, 7 bases remained unmatched. The CDR3 extends over 15 amino acids.

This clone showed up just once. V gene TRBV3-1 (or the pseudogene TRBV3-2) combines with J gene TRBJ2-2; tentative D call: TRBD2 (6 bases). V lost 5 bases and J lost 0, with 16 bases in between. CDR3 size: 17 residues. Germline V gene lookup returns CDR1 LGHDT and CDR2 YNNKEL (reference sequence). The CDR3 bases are TGTGCCAGCAGCTCCCAAGGAGGGTCCCCGAACACCGGGGAGCTGTTTTTT. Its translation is CASSSQGGSPNTGELFF.

The CDR3 is CASSLVNREYGYTF. As DNA, the CDR3 is TGTGCCAGCAGCTTAGTAAACAGGGAGTATGGCTACACCTTC. J is TRBJ1-2 and V is TRBV7-8; possible D gene TRBD1, 6 bases. V dropped 1 base and J dropped 5 bases, with 11 bases sitting between them. Germline lookup yields CDR1 SGHVS and CDR2 FQNEAQ. This CDR3 region has 14 residues.

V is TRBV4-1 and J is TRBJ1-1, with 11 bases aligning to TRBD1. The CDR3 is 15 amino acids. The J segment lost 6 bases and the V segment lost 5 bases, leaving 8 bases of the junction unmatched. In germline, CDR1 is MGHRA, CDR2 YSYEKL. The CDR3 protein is CASSKGQGVESEAFF. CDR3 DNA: TGCGCCAGCAGCAAGGGACAGGGGGTAGAGTCTGAAGCTTTCTTT.

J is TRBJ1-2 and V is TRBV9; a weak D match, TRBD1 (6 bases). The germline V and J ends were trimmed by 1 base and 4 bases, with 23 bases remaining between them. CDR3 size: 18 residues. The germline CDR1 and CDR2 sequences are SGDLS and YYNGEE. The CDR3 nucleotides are TGTGCCAGCAGCGTACCCCAGTCGGGGGGGGGCGAGAGCTATGGCTACACCTTC. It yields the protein CASSVPQSGGGESYGYTF.

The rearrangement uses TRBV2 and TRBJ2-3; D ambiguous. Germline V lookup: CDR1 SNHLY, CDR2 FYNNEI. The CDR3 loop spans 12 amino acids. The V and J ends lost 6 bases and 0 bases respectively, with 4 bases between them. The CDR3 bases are TGTGCCAGCAGGCGTAGCACAGATACGCAGTATTTT. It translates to CASRRSTDTQYF.

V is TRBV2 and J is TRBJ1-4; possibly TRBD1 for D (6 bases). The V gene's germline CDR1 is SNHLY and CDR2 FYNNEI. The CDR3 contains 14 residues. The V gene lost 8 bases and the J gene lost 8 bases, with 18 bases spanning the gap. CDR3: CASGLQGREEKLFF. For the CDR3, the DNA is TGTGCCAGCGGGCTGCAGGGGAGAGAAGAAAAACTGTTTTTT.

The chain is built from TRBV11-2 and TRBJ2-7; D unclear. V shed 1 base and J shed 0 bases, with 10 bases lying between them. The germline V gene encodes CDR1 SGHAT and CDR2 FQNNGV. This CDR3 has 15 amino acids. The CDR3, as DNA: TGTGCCAGCAGCTTAGTGCTAGAAAGCTCCTACGAGCAGTACTTC. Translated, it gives CASSLVLESSYEQYF.

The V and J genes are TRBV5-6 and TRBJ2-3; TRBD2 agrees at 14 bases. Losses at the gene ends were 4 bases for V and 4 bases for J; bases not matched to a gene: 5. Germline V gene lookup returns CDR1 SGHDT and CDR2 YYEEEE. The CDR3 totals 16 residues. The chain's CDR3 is CASSHMTSGGADTQYF. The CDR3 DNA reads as TGTGCCAGCAGCCATATGACTAGCGGGGGGGCAGATACGCAGTATTTT.

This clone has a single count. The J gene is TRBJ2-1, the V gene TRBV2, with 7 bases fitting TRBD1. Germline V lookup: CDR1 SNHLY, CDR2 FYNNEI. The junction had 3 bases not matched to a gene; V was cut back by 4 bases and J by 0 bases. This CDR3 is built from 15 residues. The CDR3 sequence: CASSGGTVSYNEQFF. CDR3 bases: TGTGCCAGCAGTGGGGGGACAGTCTCCTACAATGAGCAGTTCTTC. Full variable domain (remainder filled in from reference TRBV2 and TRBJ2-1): EPEVTQTPSHQVTQMGQEVILRCVPISNHLYFYWYRQILGQKVEFLVSFYNNEISEKSEIFDDQFSVERPDGSNFTLKIRSTKLEDSAMYFCASSGGTVSYNEQFFGPGTRLTVL.

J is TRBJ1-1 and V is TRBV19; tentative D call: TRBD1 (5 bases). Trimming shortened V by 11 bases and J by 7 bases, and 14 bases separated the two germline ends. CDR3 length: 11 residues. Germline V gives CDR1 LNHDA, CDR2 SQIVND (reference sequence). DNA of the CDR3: TGTGCCTCCAAAAACAGGTTTGAAGCTTTCTTT. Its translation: CASKNRFEAFF.

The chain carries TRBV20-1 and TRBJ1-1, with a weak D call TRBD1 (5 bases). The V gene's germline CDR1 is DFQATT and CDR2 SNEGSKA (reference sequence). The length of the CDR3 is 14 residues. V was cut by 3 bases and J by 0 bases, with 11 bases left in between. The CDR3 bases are TGCAGTGCTAGTCAGGCCAGGGTGAACACTGAAGCTTTCTTT. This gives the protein CSASQARVNTEAFF.

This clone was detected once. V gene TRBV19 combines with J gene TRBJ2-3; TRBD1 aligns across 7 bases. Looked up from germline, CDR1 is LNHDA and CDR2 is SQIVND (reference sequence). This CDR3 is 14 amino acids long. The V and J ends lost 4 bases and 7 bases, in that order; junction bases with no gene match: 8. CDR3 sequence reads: CASSRQGQSNTQYF. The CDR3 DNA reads TGTGCCAGTAGTAGGCAGGGACAGTCCAATACGCAGTATTTT.

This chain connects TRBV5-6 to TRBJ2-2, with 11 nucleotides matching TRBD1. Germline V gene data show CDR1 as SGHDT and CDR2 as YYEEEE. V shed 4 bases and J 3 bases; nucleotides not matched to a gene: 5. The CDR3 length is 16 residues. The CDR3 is CASSQDRGRDTGELFF. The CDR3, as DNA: TGTGCCAGCAGCCAGGACAGGGGGCGGGACACCGGGGAGCTGTTTTTT.

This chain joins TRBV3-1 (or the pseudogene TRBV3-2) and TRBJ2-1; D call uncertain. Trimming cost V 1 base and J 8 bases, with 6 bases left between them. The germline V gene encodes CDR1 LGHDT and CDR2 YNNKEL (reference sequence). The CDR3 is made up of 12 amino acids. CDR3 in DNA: TGTGCCAGCAGCCAAGGGCCATATGAGCAGTTCTTC. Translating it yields CASSQGPYEQFF.

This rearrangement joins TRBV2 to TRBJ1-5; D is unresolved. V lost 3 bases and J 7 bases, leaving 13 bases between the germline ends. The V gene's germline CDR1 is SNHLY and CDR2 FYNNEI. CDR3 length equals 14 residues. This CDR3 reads CASSDGEVPQPQHF. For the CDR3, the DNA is TGTGCCAGCAGTGACGGAGAGGTTCCCCAGCCCCAGCATTTT.